One and the same sample provided the 20 T cell receptor beta chains below, sequenced in a study of blood T cell repertoires in COVID-19. Method: immunoSEQ multiplex PCR; TCRdb's copy keeps in-frame clones and lacks some. The table has about 190,000 clones, more than 70% seen once. The sequencing sample was made of peripheral blood. These receptors were obtained from a woman of 80 years or more with active or convalescent COVID-19.

The chain has TRBV10-1 and TRBJ2-7; the D gene is possibly TRBD2 (5 bases). The germline V gene has CDR1 WNHNN and CDR2 SYGVQD (reference sequence). The CDR3 runs to 12 residues. V was pared by 2 bases and J by 5 bases, with 7 bases between. The CDR3 spells CASSEVGDEQYF. The CDR3, as DNA: TGCGCCAGCAGTGAGGTGGGAGACGAGCAGTACTTC.

V and J are TRBV29-1 and TRBJ2-3; 12 nucleotides match TRBD1. The CDR3 extends over 15 amino acids. Losses at the gene ends were 1 base for V and 6 bases for J; bases not matched to a gene: 5. Germline V gene sequence: CDR1 SQVTM, CDR2 ANQGSEA. This chain's CDR3 is CSVEVWDRGLDTQYF. CDR3 nucleotide sequence: TGCAGCGTTGAAGTTTGGGACAGGGGGCTGGATACGCAGTATTTT.

This clone came up a few times. V and J are TRBV10-3 and TRBJ1-4; tentatively, D is TRBD1 (5 bases). The CDR3 consists of 13 residues. V was shortened by 6 bases and J by 8 bases, with 13 bases between the two germline ends. CDR1 and CDR2 from the germline V gene are ENHRY and SYGVKD. The CDR3 coding sequence is TGTGCCATCAGCGGGGGACTGGGGGAAAAACTGTTTTTT. Translated: CAISGGLGEKLFF.

This clone came up a few times. The chain couples TRBV13 to TRBJ1-2; perhaps TRBD1 as D (5 bases). Trimming removed 5 bases at V and 0 bases at J, with 10 bases between. The CDR3 runs 14 residues. Germline V CDR1 and CDR2: PRHDT, FYEKMQ (reference sequence). CDR3 in amino acids: CASSAGSANYGYTF. DNA for the CDR3: TGTGCCAGCAGCGCAGGGTCTGCTAACTATGGCTACACCTTC.

This chain connects TRBV19 to TRBJ2-7, with 7 bases identical to TRBD1. CDR1 LNHDA and CDR2 SQIVND come from the germline V gene (reference sequence). V shed 4 bases and J 1 base; nucleotides not matched to a gene: 1. The CDR3 loop spans 13 amino acids. The CDR3 protein is CASSTGQSYEQYF. The CDR3 DNA follows: TGTGCCAGTAGTACGGGACAGTCCTACGAGCAGTACTTC.

This clone was detected only once. V is TRBV30 and J is TRBJ1-1; D unresolved. V lost 0 bases, J lost 2 bases, and 7 bases lay in between. CDR3 size: 13 residues. In germline, CDR1 is GTSNPN, CDR2 SVGIG (reference sequence). The CDR3 DNA reads TGTGCCTGGAGTGTTGAGTCTAACACTGAAGCTTTCTTT. Translation: CAWSVESNTEAFF.

The gene calls are TRBV7-9 and TRBJ2-5; 8 nucleotides align to TRBD1. CDR1 SEHNR and CDR2 FQNEAQ come from the germline V gene (reference sequence). Trimming cost V 1 base and J 2 bases; bases outside gene matches: 6. The CDR3 is made up of 16 amino acids. The CDR3: CASSLGAGGSQETQYF. CDR3 DNA sequence: TGTGCCAGCAGCTTAGGGGCAGGGGGCAGTCAAGAGACCCAGTACTTC.

The chain carries TRBV6-5 and TRBJ1-2; possibly TRBD1 for D (5 bases). Looked up from germline, CDR1 is MNHEY and CDR2 is SVGAGI. The V end was cut by 2 bases, the J end by 2 bases, with 6 bases between. This CDR3 has 13 residues. This CDR3 reads CASSYAGNYGYTF. CDR3 DNA sequence: TGTGCCAGCAGTTACGCAGGGAACTATGGCTACACCTTC.

The count of this clone is one. The chain employs TRBV4-1 and TRBJ1-2, with a weak D call TRBD1 (5 bases). Between the trimmed V and J ends, which lost 1 base and 8 bases, there was a span of 17 bases. CDR3 size: 15 residues. The germline V gene has CDR1 MGHRA and CDR2 YSYEKL. In nucleotides, the CDR3 is TGCGCCAGCAGCCAAGTGGCTGCCGGGACTGAAGGCTACACCTTC. It yields the protein CASSQVAAGTEGYTF.

This chain links TRBV2 with TRBJ1-2, with D perhaps TRBD1 (5 bases). V dropped 3 bases and J dropped 4 bases, with 12 bases sitting between them. The CDR3 is 14 residues long. The germline gives CDR1 SNHLY, CDR2 FYNNEI. The CDR3 DNA is TGTGCCAGCAGTGAGCAAGGGGTAGGCTATGGCTACACCTTC. Translation: CASSEQGVGYGYTF.

About this clone itself: Compared with germline, one end of the junction differs, possibly owing to a read error. The chain is built from TRBV5-1 and TRBJ2-3, with 9 bases identical to TRBD2. The germline V gene encodes CDR1 SGHRS and CDR2 YFSETQ. This CDR3 region has 17 residues. The CDR3 spells CASSLSWREGYLGSGCF. CDR3 DNA sequence: TGCGCCAGCAGCTTGTCTTGGCGGGAGGGGTACCTTGGTAGCGGTTGTTTT.

The chain joins TRBV9 to TRBJ1-1; unclear D gene. Trimming removed 0 bases from V and 1 base from J, with 7 bases in between. Per germline, CDR1 SGDLS and CDR2 YYNGEE. The CDR3 loop spans 14 amino acids. This chain's CDR3 is CASSVDPRNTEAFF. CDR3 in DNA: TGTGCCAGCAGCGTAGACCCCAGGAACACTGAAGCTTTCTTT.

This clone was recorded only once. The chain's CDR3 is CASSSGGGRADTQYF. Written as DNA, the CDR3 is TGTGCCAGTAGCTCTGGGGGGGGCCGAGCGGATACGCAGTATTTT. This chain uses TRBV19 with TRBJ2-3; maybe TRBD2 (7 bases). Germline CDR1 is LNHDA and CDR2 is SQIVND (reference sequence). Deletions cut 6 bases from V and 6 bases from J, with 19 bases between. The CDR3 length is 15 residues.

CDR3 residues: CASRDASARTDTQYF. Written as DNA, the CDR3 is TGCGCCAGCAGGGATGCTAGCGCCCGCACAGATACGCAGTATTTT. This chain uses TRBV5-1 with TRBJ2-3; TRBD2 is a possible D gene (6 bases). Germline CDR1 is SGHRS and CDR2 is YFSETQ. The ends were cut back, 5 bases at V and 1 base at J, with 14 bases in the middle. The CDR3 length is 15 residues.

The chain links TRBV29-1 to TRBJ1-2; 10 nucleotides agree with TRBD1. The CDR3 runs to 15 residues. The germline V gene encodes CDR1 SQVTM and CDR2 ANQGSEA. The junction had 15 bases not matched to a gene; V was cut back by 6 bases and J by 8 bases. Written as DNA, the CDR3 is TGCAGCGTGACTATTGCCGGGACAGGGGTTTTAGGCTACACCTTC. Encoded protein: CSVTIAGTGVLGYTF.

The J gene is TRBJ1-2, the V gene TRBV6-2 or TRBV6-3; TRBD1 is a possible D gene (5 bases). V was cut by 4 bases and J by 8 bases, with 20 bases left in between. Germline V CDR1 and CDR2: MNHEY, SVGEGT. The CDR3 is made up of 15 amino acids. The chain's CDR3 is CASSSPGVWGEGYTF. The DNA of the CDR3 is TGTGCCAGCAGTTCTCCGGGTGTTTGGGGCGAAGGCTACACCTTC.

The rearrangement links TRBV29-1 to TRBJ2-5; TRBD1 matches at 8 bases. Germline V gene lookup returns CDR1 SQVTM and CDR2 ANQGSEA. V gave up 7 bases and J gave up 5 bases; unmatched junction bases: 9. This CDR3 is built from 13 residues. This CDR3 is CSAGHRGKETQYF. In nucleotides, the CDR3 is TGCAGCGCCGGTCACAGGGGGAAGGAGACCCAGTACTTC. Filled out from reference TRBV29-1 and TRBJ2-5, the complete variable domain reads SAVISQKPSRDICQRGTSLTIQCQVDSQVTMMFWYRQQPGQSLTLIATANQGSEATYESGFVIDKFPISRPNLTFSTLTVSNMSPEDSSIYLCSAGHRGKETQYFGPGTRLLVL.

The chain has TRBV9 and TRBJ2-3, with 9 bases lining up with TRBD2. The junction had 9 bases not matched to a gene; V was cut back by 2 bases and J by 2 bases. The CDR3 has 17 amino acids. The germline V gene encodes CDR1 SGDLS and CDR2 YYNGEE. CDR3 protein: CASSVREGLQTTDTQYF. As DNA, the CDR3 is TGTGCCAGCAGCGTGCGGGAGGGCCTCCAAACCACAGATACGCAGTATTTT.

The CDR3, as DNA: TGTGCCAGCAGTTACCCTTACAATGAGCAGTTCTTC. As protein: CASSYPYNEQFF. V gene TRBV6-2 or TRBV6-3 combines with J gene TRBJ2-1; D is uncertain. V lost 2 bases to trimming and J lost 4 bases, with 3 bases between them. The CDR3 covers 12 residues. Germline CDR1 reads MNHEY; CDR2 reads SVGEGT.

This chain uses TRBV5-1 with TRBJ1-3; D gene uncertain. Germline values: CDR1 SGHRS, CDR2 YFSETQ. The CDR3 consists of 14 residues. Trimming left V 5 bases short and J 0 bases short, with 9 bases between. Written as DNA, the CDR3 is TGCGCCAGCAGAATCACAGACTCTGGAAACACCATATATTTT. Residues: CASRITDSGNTIYF.